The rows below give T cell receptor beta chains drawn from one sample of a study of post-analysis software for immune sequencing data. Using its own MiXCR run on the PCR reads, TCRdb lists one record per CDR3 protein. Of about 380,000 distinct CDR3 sequences listed, around 37% are singletons. Material: blood. These receptors were collected from a girl aged 5-17 years with multiple sclerosis. Each CDR3 is given with its conserved first and last residue. A D gene is named only where the DNA matches it firmly. Size is omitted from some rows. Given values are once, few, many or a class for expanded clones.

.	TRBV13	TRBJ2-4	.	CASSPPPHYSSYEQYF	TGTGCCAGCAGCCCCCCACCTCACTACAGCTCCTACGAACAGTACTTC
TRBD2	TRBV3-1	TRBJ2-3	once	CASSQGTSDSTDTQYF	TGTGCCAGCAGCCAGGGGACTAGCGATAGCACAGATACGCAGTATTTT
.	TRBV7-2	TRBJ1-2	few	CASSGETGRWGYTF	TGTGCCAGCAGTGGGGAGACGGGACGGTGGGGCTACACCTTC
TRBD1	TRBV6-1	TRBJ1-1	.	CASRGQDRTEAFF	TGTGCCAGCAGAGGACAGGATAGGACTGAAGCTTTCTTT
TRBD1	TRBV27	TRBJ1-2	few	CASRADRVDGYTF	TGTGCCAGCAGAGCCGACAGGGTCGATGGCTACACCTTC
.	TRBV4-3	TRBJ2-7	few	CASSQPSGGAGYEQYF	TGCGCCAGCAGCCAACCATCGGGGGGCGCGGGGTACGAGCAGTACTTC
.	TRBV20-1	TRBJ1-2	few	CSASPRYDYGYTF	TGCAGTGCTAGCCCCCGCTATGACTATGGCTACACCTTC
.	TRBV3-1	TRBJ2-5	.	CASSQGMKTGTQYF	TGTGCCAGCAGCCAAGGAATGAAGACGGGGACCCAGTACTTC
.	TRBV10-3	TRBJ2-7	few	CAISEDTYEQYF	TGTGCCATCAGTGAGGACACCTACGAGCAGTACTTC
TRBD2	TRBV27	TRBJ2-5	few	CASSALAGVTQETQYF	TGTGCCAGCAGTGCGCTAGCGGGGGTCACCCAAGAGACCCAGTACTTC
TRBD1	TRBV4-3	TRBJ1-2	.	CASSQVPDRAGYTF	TGCGCCAGCAGCCAAGTTCCGGACAGGGCAGGCTACACCTTC
.	TRBV28	TRBJ1-2	.	CASSLTLRIYGYTF	TGTGCCAGCAGTTTAACGCTTCGAATCTATGGCTACACCTTC
.	TRBV5-6	TRBJ2-3	.	CASSLEGISTDTQYF	TGTGCCAGCAGCTTGGAGGGGATTAGCACAGATACGCAGTATTTT
.	TRBV18	TRBJ1-5	.	CASSLKGEQPQHF	TGTGCCAGCTCACTCAAGGGGGAACAGCCCCAGCATTTT
.	TRBV6-6	TRBJ1-1	.	CASSYDTVGGAFF	TGTGCCAGCAGTTACGATACCGTTGGGGGAGCTTTCTTT
.	TRBV7-6	TRBJ2-6	many	CASTQSGANVLTF	TGTGCCAGCACCCAATCTGGGGCCAACGTCCTGACTTTC
TRBD1	TRBV5-5	TRBJ2-7	few	CASSRGQDNPYEQYF	TGTGCCAGCAGCCGGGGACAGGATAATCCCTACGAGCAGTACTTC
.	TRBV10-3	TRBJ2-7	few	CAISGYGRASEQYF	TGTGCCATCAGTGGTTACGGTCGGGCTAGTGAGCAGTACTTC
.	TRBV7-2	TRBJ2-2	.	CASSPKTGGANTGELFF	TGTGCCAGCAGCCCCAAGACGGGGGGCGCGAACACCGGGGAGCTGTTTTTT
.	TRBV12-3/TRBV12-4	TRBJ2-1	.	CASSLPATGSGQFF	TGTGCCAGCAGTTTACCCGCGACGGGTAGTGGGCAGTTCTTC
.	TRBV20-1	TRBJ1-6	.	CSVLLRGYNSPLHF	TGCAGTGTCCTGCTGCGGGGGTATAATTCACCCCTCCACTTT
.	TRBV7-9	TRBJ1-2	few	CASSLEGRDYGYTF	TGTGCCAGCAGCTTAGAAGGCAGGGACTATGGCTACACCTTC
.	TRBV6-5	TRBJ1-6	.	CASSYQKYNSPLHF	TGTGCCAGCAGTTACCAGAAGTATAATTCACCCCTCCACTTT
TRBD1	TRBV29-1	TRBJ1-1	few	CSVSQGANTEAFF	TGCAGCGTTTCACAGGGGGCGAACACTGAAGCTTTCTTT
TRBD2	TRBV12-3/TRBV12-4	TRBJ2-1	.	CASGASGGASYNEQFF	TGTGCCAGCGGAGCTAGCGGGGGGGCGTCCTACAATGAGCAGTTCTTC
.	TRBV7-2	TRBJ1-2	few	CASSLGKGYGYTF	TGTGCCAGCAGCTTAGGGAAGGGGTATGGCTACACCTTC
TRBD2	TRBV11-2	TRBJ2-7	.	CASSLRTSSYEQYF	TGTGCCAGCAGTCTCCGGACTAGCTCCTACGAGCAGTACTTC
.	TRBV6-6	TRBJ2-3	many	CASSATPDTQYF	TGTGCCAGCAGTGCCACACCAGATACGCAGTATTTT
.	TRBV7-2	TRBJ1-1	few	CASSLQLAGTEAFF	TGTGCCAGCAGCTTACAGCTTGCAGGGACTGAAGCTTTCTTT
.	TRBV12-3/TRBV12-4	TRBJ2-5	.	CTSSLPQETQYF	TGTACCAGCAGCTTACCACAAGAGACCCAGTACTTC
TRBD1	TRBV12-3/TRBV12-4	TRBJ1-5	few	CASSVSRDRAPGSNQPQHF	TGTGCCAGCAGTGTCTCCCGGGACAGGGCCCCAGGCAGCAATCAGCCCCAGCATTTT
.	TRBV12-3/TRBV12-4	TRBJ1-5	.	CASSPGPGQPQHF	TGTGCCAGCAGCCCTGGCCCCGGTCAGCCCCAGCATTTT
.	TRBV24-1	TRBJ1-5	once	CATSEGGNQPQHF	TGTGCCACCAGTGAAGGGGGCAATCAGCCCCAGCATTTT
.	TRBV6-5	TRBJ2-1	few	CASRDIVDNEQFF	TGTGCCAGCAGGGACATTGTAGACAATGAGCAGTTCTTC
TRBD2	TRBV27	TRBJ2-3	few	CASSLWASGGADTQYF	TGTGCCAGCAGTTTATGGGCTAGCGGGGGGGCAGATACGCAGTATTTT
TRBD1	TRBV28	TRBJ2-7	few	CASSPRTGEAYEQYF	TGTGCCAGCAGTCCTAGGACAGGGGAGGCCTACGAGCAGTACTTC
.	TRBV11-2	TRBJ2-3	.	CASSLGGSIGDTQYF	TGTGCCAGCAGCTTAGGAGGGTCTATCGGAGATACGCAGTATTTT
.	TRBV5-1	TRBJ2-7	once	CASSSRDSKPFYEQYF	TGCGCCAGCAGCTCGCGGGACAGCAAACCTTTCTACGAGCAGTACTTC
.	TRBV14	TRBJ2-7	.	CASSHSGAGPLYEQYF	TGTGCCAGCAGCCACTCGGGGGCAGGGCCTCTCTACGAGCAGTACTTC
.	TRBV7-3	TRBJ2-3	.	CASSLGGHNTDTQYF	TGTGCCAGCAGCTTAGGAGGCCATAACACAGATACGCAGTATTTT
.	TRBV28	TRBJ2-4	few	CASSLTQGYGNIQYF	TGTGCCAGCAGTTTGACCCAAGGCTACGGGAACATTCAGTACTTC
.	TRBV5-1	TRBJ2-5	.	CASNPAGEEQETQYF	TGCGCCAGCAATCCCGCAGGGGAAGAGCAAGAGACCCAGTACTTC